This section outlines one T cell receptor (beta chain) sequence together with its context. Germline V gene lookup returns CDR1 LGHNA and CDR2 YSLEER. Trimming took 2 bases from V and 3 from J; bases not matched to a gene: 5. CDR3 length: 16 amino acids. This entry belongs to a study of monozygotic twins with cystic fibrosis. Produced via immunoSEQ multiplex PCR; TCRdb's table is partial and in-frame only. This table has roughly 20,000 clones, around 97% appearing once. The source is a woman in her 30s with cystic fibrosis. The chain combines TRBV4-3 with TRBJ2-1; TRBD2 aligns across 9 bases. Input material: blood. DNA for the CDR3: TGCGCCAGCAGCCAAAAAAGCGGGGGGCTCTACAATGAGCAGTTCTTC. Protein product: CASSQKSGGLYNEQFF.